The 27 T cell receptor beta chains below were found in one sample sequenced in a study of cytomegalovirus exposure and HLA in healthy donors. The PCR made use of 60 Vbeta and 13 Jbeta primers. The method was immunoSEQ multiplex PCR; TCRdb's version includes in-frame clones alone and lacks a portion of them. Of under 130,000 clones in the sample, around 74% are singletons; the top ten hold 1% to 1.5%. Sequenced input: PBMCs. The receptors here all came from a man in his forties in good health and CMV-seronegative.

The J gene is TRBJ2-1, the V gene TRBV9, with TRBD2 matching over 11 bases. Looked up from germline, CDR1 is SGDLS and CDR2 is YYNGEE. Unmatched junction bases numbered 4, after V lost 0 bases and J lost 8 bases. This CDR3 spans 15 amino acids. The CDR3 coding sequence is TGTGCCAGCAGCGTAGGGCTAGCGGGGGGCTATGAGCAGTTCTTC. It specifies CASSVGLAGGYEQFF.

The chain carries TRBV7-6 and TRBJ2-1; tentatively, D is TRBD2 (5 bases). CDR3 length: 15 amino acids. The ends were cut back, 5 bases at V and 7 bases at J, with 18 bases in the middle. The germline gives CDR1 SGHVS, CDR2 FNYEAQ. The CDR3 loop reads CASSQTTAPGNEQFF. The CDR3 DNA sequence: TGTGCCAGCAGCCAGACTACTGCCCCCGGGAATGAGCAGTTCTTC.

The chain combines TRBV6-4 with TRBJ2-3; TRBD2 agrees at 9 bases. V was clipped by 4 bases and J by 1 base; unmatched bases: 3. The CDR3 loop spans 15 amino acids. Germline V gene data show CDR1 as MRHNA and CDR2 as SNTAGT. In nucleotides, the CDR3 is TGTGCCAGCAGTGGTAGCGGGAGCGGCACAGATACGCAGTATTTT. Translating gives CASSGSGSGTDTQYF.

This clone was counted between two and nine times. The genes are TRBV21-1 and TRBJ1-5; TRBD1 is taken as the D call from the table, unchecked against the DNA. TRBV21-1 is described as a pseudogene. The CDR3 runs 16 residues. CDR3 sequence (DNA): TGTGCCAGCAGCAACTCCCCCGACAGGGGAGATCAGCCCCAGCATTTT. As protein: CASSNSPDRGDQPQHF.

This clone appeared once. The CDR3 region is CASSTTGRTEAFF. The CDR3 coding sequence is TGTGCCAGCAGTACCACAGGGCGCACTGAAGCTTTCTTT. The chain uses TRBV28 and TRBJ1-1; a possible D gene is TRBD1 (6 bases). V was trimmed by 5 bases and J by 4 bases, leaving 11 bases between them. Looked up from germline, CDR1 is MDHEN and CDR2 is SYDVKM. The CDR3 has 13 amino acids.

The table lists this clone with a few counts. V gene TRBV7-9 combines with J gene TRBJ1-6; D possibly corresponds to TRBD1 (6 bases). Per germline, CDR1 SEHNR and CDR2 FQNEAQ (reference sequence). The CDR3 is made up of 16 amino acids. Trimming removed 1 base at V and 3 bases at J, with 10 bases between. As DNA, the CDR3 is TGTGCCAGCAGCTTAGGGACAGTCAACTATAATTCACCCCTCCACTTT. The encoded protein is CASSLGTVNYNSPLHF. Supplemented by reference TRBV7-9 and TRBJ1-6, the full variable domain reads DTGVSQNPRHKITKRGQNVTFRCDPISEHNRLYWYRQTLGQGPEFLTYFQNEAQLEKSRLLSDRFSAERPKGSFSTLEIQRTEQGDSAMYLCASSLGTVNYNSPLHFGNGTRLTVT.

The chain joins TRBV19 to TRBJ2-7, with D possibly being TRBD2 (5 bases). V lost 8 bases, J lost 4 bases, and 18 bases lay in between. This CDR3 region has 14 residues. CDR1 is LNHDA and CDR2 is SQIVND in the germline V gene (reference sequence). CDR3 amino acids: CASRAGVAPYEQYF. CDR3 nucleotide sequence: TGTGCCAGTCGCGCCGGGGTAGCGCCTTACGAGCAGTACTTC.

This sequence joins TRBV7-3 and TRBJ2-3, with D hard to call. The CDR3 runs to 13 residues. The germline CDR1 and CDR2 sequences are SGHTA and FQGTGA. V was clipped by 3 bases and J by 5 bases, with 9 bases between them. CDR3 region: CASSFSLGDTQYF. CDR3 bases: TGTGCCAGCAGCTTCTCGCTCGGAGATACGCAGTATTTT.

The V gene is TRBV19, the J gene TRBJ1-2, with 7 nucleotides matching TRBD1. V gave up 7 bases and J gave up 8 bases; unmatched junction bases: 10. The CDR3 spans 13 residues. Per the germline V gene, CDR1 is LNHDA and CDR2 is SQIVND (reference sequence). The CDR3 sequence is CASTPDRARGYTF. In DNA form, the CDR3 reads TGTGCCAGTACGCCCGACAGGGCTCGGGGCTACACCTTC.

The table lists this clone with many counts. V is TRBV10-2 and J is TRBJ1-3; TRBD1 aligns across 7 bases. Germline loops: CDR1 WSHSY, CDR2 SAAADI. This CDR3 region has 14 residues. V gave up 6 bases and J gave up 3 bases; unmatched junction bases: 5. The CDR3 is CASSRGMDGNTIYF. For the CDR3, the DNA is TGCGCCAGCAGCAGGGGGATGGATGGAAACACCATATATTTT.

The CDR3, as DNA: TGTGCCAGCAGCTCACGGGACAGGGCCCGCGGCTACACCTTC. Amino acid sequence: CASSSRDRARGYTF. The J gene is TRBJ1-2, the V gene TRBV9, with 9 bases that match TRBD1. This CDR3 is 14 amino acids long. The germline CDR1 and CDR2 sequences are SGDLS and YYNGEE. V dropped 4 bases and J dropped 8; count of bases not matched to a gene: 9.

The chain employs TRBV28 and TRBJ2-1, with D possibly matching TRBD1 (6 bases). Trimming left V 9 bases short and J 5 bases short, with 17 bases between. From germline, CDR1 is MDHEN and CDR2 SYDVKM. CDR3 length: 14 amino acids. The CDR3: CASEVAGANNEQFF. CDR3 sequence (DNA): TGTGCCAGTGAAGTTGCAGGGGCCAACAATGAGCAGTTCTTC.

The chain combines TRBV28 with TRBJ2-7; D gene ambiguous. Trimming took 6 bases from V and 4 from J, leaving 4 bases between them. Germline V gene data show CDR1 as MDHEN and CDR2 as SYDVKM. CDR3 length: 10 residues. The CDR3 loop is CASSLYEQYF. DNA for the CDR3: TGTGCCAGCAGCCTATACGAGCAGTACTTC.

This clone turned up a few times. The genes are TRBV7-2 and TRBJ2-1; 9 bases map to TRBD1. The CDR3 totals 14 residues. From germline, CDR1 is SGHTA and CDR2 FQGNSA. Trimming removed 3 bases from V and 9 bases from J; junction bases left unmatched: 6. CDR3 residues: CASSFTGGSSEQFF. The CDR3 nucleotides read TGTGCCAGCAGCTTTACAGGGGGCTCCAGTGAGCAGTTCTTC.

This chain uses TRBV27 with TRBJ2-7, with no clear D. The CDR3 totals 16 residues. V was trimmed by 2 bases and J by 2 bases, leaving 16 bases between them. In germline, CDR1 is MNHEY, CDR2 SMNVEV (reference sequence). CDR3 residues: CASSLGGLQQTYEQYF. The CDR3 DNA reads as TGTGCCAGCAGTTTAGGTGGGTTACAGCAAACCTACGAGCAGTACTTC.

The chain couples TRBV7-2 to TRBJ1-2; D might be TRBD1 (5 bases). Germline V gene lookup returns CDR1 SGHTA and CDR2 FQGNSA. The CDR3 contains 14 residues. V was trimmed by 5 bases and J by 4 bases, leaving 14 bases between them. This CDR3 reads CASSHSREGYGYTF. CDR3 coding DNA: TGTGCCAGCAGCCACTCCAGGGAAGGCTATGGCTACACCTTC.

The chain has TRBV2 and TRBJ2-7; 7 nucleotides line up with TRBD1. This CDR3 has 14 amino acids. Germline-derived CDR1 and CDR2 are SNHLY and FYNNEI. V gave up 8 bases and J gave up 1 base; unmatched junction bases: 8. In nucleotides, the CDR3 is TGTGCCAGCGTACAGGGGAAGGGGTCCTACGAGCAGTACTTC. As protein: CASVQGKGSYEQYF. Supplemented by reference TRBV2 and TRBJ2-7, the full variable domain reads EPEVTQTPSHQVTQMGQEVILRCVPISNHLYFYWYRQILGQKVEFLVSFYNNEISEKSEIFDDQFSVERPDGSNFTLKIRSTKLEDSAMYFCASVQGKGSYEQYFGPGTRLTVT.

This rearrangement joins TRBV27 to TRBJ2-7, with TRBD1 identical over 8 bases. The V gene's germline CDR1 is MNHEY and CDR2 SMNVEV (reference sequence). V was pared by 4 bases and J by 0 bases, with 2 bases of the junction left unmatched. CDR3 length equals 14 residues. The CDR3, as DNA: TGTGCCAGCAGTTCGGGACAGGACTCCTACGAGCAGTACTTC. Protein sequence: CASSSGQDSYEQYF.

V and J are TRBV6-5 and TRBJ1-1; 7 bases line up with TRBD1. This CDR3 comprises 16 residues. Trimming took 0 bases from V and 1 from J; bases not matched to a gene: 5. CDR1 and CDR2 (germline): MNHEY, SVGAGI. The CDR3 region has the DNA TGTGCCAGCAGTTACTCGAGCGGACAGGCGAACACTGAAGCTTTCTTT. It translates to CASSYSSGQANTEAFF.

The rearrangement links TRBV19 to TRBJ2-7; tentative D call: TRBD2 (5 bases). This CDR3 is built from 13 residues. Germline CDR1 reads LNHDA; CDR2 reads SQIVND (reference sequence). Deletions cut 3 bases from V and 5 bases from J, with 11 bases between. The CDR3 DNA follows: TGTGCCAGTAGTATTCTCGCCGGGGACGAGCAGTACTTC. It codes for CASSILAGDEQYF.

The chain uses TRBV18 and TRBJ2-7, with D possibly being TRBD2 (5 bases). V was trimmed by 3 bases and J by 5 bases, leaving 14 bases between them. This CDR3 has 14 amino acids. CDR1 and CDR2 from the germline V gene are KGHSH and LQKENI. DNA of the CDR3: TGTGCCAGCTCACCCCCGAAGGGAGTCGACGAGCAGTACTTC. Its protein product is CASSPPKGVDEQYF.

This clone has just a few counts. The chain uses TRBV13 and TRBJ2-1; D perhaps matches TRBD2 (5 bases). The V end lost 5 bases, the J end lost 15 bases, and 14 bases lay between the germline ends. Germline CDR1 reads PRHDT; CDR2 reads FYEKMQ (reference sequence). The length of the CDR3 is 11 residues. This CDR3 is CASSHGRGRFF. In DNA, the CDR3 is TGTGCCAGCAGCCATGGGAGAGGGCGGTTCTTC.

The CDR3 region has the DNA TGTGCCAGCAGCCCGGACTCCGAACTCTACGAGCAGTACTTC. Protein: CASSPDSELYEQYF. The chain carries TRBV27 and TRBJ2-7; the D gene is possibly TRBD2 (5 bases). The CDR3 totals 14 residues. Germline V CDR1 and CDR2: MNHEY, SMNVEV (reference sequence). V dropped 6 bases and J dropped 3 bases, with 15 bases sitting between them.

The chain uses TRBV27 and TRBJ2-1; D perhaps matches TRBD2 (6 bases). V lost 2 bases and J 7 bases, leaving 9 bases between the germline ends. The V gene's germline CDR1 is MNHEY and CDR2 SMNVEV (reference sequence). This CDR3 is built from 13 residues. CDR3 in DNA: TGTGCCAGCAGTTTACGGGAGAGGAATGAGCAGTTCTTC. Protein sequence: CASSLRERNEQFF.

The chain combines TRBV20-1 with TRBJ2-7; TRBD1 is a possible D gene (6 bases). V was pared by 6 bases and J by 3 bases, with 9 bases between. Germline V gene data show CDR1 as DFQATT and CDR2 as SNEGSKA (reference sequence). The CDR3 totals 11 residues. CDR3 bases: TGCAGTGCGAAGACAGGCTACGAGCAGTACTTC. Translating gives CSAKTGYEQYF.

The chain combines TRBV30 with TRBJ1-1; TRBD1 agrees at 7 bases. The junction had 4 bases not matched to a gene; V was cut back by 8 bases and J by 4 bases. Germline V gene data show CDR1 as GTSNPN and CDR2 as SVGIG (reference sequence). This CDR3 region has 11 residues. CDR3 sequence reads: CAGGQSTEAFF. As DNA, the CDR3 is TGTGCCGGGGGACAGAGCACTGAAGCTTTCTTT.

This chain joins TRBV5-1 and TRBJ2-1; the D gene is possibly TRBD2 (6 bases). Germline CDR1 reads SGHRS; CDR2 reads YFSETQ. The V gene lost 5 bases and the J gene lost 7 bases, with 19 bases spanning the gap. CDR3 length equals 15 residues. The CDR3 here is CASSTLATAENEQFF. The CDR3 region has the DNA TGCGCCAGCAGTACCCTAGCGACGGCTGAGAATGAGCAGTTCTTC.